The entry below gives a single T cell receptor (beta chain) sequence along with its context. Profiled with immunoSEQ multiplex PCR; TCRdb holds only in-frame clones, not every one. The sample includes 350,000 or so clones, almost 90% seen only once; the top ten take 6.5% to 8%. This sample stems from a study of blood T cell repertoires in COVID-19. Study-wide context: Collection of acute and convalescent COVID-19 samples took place in the United States, Italy and Spain. The analysed material was cDNA or gDNA that came from T cells, B-cell-depleted T cells, or PBMCs.

The CDR3 extends over 13 amino acids. Looked up from germline, CDR1 is MNHEY and CDR2 is SVGAGI. The J segment lost 1 base and the V segment lost 10 bases, leaving 4 bases of the junction unmatched. The TCR comes from a man aged 18-30 years with active or convalescent COVID-19. Sequencing input: peripheral blood. This rearrangement joins TRBV6-5 to TRBJ1-5, with 7 bases that match TRBD1. The CDR3 DNA is TGTGCCACCTCAGGGGGGAGCAATCAGCCCCAGCATTTT. This sequence encodes CATSGGSNQPQHF.